A single sample is the source of the 5 T cell receptor beta chains below, sequenced in a study of circulating and synovial CD4+ cells in juvenile arthritis (dated by TCRdb to between 2014 and 2016). Library creation used the immunoSEQ multiplex PCR assay. The clones in this table, taken by TCRdb from immuneACCESS, are in-frame only. Not every clone is retained; where verified, under half of the shortfall comes from an unresolved V gene, and the cause of the rest is unknown. The table for this sample lists 36,000 or so clones; approximately 96% of them were counted only once. About 0.7% of the sample goes to the ten largest clones. The sequencing sample was made of CD4+ T cells from blood. These receptors originate from a human donor with juvenile idiopathic arthritis.

The V call is TRBV7-7, the J call TRBJ1-5; D remains unclear. The CDR3 consists of 13 residues. V shed 5 bases and J shed 0 bases, with 5 bases lying between them. CDR1 and CDR2 from the germline V gene are SSHAT and FNYEAQ (reference sequence). The CDR3 protein is CASSTDSNQPQHF. The CDR3 DNA sequence: TGTGCCAGCAGCACAGATAGCAATCAGCCCCAGCATTTT.

The rearrangement joins TRBV9 to TRBJ2-1, with a possible D match to TRBD2 (6 bases). The CDR3 consists of 16 residues. V was shortened by 3 bases and J by 10 bases, with 23 bases between the two germline ends. Per the germline V gene, CDR1 is SGDLS and CDR2 is YYNGEE. The DNA of the CDR3 is TGTGCCAGCAGCGCAGTGAGACTAGGGCCGGCGCGGGAGCAGTTCTTC. This gives the protein CASSAVRLGPAREQFF.

The chain uses TRBV15 and TRBJ2-3; D perhaps matches TRBD2 (5 bases). Germline CDR1 reads LNHNV; CDR2 reads YYDKDF (reference sequence). The CDR3 has 15 amino acids. The V gene lost 0 bases and the J gene lost 3 bases, with 10 bases spanning the gap. CDR3 bases: TGTGCCACCAGCAGAGATCAACCGGGGACAGATACGCAGTATTTT. Protein sequence: CATSRDQPGTDTQYF.

The gene calls are TRBV19 and TRBJ2-7, with 7 bases identical to TRBD1. The CDR3 covers 16 residues. Germline V gives CDR1 LNHDA, CDR2 SQIVND (reference sequence). V dropped 3 bases and J dropped 2; count of bases not matched to a gene: 10. CDR3 nucleotide sequence: TGTGCCAGTAGTATTCGAGGGGGCTCAGGACCCTACGAGCAGTACTTC. Translation gives CASSIRGGSGPYEQYF.

The genes are TRBV2 and TRBJ2-1, with 8 bases matching TRBD1. The trim removed 8 bases at V and 10 bases at J, leaving 16 bases unmatched. Germline V gives CDR1 SNHLY, CDR2 FYNNEI. This CDR3 is built from 15 residues. CDR3 protein: CASRTTGVSPPEQFF. The CDR3 DNA sequence: TGTGCCAGCCGGACGACAGGGGTAAGCCCCCCAGAGCAGTTCTTC.